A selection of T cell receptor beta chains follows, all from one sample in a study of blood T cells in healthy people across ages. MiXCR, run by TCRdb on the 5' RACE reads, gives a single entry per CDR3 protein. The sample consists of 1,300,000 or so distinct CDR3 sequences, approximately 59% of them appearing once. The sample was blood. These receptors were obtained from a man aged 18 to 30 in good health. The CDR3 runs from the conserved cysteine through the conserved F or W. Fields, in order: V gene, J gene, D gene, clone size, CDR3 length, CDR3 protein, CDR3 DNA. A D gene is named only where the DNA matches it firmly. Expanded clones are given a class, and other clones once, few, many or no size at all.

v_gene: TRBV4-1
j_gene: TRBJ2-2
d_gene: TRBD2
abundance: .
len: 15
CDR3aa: CASSLREDLTGELFF
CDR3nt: TGCGCCAGCAGCCTTCGGGAGGACCTTACCGGGGAGCTGTTTTTT

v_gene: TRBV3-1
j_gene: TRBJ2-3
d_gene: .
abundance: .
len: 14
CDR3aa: CASSQESRRDTQYF
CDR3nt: TGTGCCAGCAGCCAAGAGTCCCGTCGAGATACGCAGTATTTT

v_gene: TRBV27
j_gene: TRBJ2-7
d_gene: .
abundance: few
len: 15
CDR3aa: CASSLGGLRSYEQYF
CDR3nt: TGTGCCAGCAGTCTCGGGGGACTTCGCTCCTACGAGCAGTACTTC

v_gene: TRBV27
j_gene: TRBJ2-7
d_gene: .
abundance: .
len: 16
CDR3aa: CASSLSSNRFSYEQYF
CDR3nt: TGTGCCAGCAGTTTATCCTCTAACAGGTTCTCCTACGAGCAGTACTTC

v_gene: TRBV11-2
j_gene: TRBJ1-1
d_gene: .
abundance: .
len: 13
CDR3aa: CASSPGTASEAFF
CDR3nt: TGTGCCAGCAGCCCAGGGACCGCTTCTGAAGCTTTCTTT

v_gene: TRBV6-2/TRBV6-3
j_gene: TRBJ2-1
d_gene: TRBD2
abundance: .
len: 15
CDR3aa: CASSPLADLYNEQFF
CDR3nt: TGTGCCAGCAGCCCCCTAGCGGACCTCTACAATGAGCAGTTCTTC

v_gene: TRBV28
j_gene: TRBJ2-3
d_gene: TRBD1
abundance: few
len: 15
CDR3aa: CASSFPGQGTDTQYF
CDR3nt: TGTGCCAGCAGTTTCCCGGGACAGGGAACAGATACGCAGTATTTT

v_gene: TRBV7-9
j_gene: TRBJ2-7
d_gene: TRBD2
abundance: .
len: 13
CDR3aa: CASGGVSYNEQYF
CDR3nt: TGTGCCAGCGGGGGGGTCTCCTACAATGAGCAGTACTTC

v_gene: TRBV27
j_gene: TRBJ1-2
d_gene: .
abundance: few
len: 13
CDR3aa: CASSLRRDYGYTF
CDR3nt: TGTGCCAGCAGTTTACGAAGAGACTATGGCTACACCTTC

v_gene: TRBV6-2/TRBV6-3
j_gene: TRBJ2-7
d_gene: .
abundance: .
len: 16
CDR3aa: CATRENRALPTYEQYF
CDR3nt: TGTGCCACCCGGGAGAACCGGGCGCTCCCCACCTACGAGCAGTACTTC

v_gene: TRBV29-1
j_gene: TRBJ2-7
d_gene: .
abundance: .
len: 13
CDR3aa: CSVGFGRVYEQYF
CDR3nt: TGCAGCGTTGGATTTGGCAGGGTATACGAGCAGTACTTC

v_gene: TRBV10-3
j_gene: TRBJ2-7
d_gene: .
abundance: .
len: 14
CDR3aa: CAISLSGASYEQYF
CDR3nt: TGTGCCATCAGTTTATCAGGGGCAAGCTACGAGCAGTACTTC

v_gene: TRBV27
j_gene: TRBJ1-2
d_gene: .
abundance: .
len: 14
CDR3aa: CASSVVDGYGGYTF
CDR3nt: TGTGCCAGCAGTGTAGTAGACGGTTATGGAGGCTACACCTTC

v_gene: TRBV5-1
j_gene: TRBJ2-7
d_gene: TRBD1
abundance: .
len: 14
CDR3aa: CASILFGQGYEQYF
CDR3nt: TGCGCCAGCATCTTGTTTGGACAGGGGTACGAGCAGTACTTC

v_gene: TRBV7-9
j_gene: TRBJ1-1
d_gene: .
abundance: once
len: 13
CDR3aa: CASSPDQNTEAFF
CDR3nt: TGTGCCAGCAGTCCGGACCAGAACACTGAAGCTTTCTTT

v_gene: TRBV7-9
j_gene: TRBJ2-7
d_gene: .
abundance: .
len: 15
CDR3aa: CASSPSVGAFYEQYF
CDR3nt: TGTGCCAGCAGCCCGTCCGTGGGAGCGTTCTACGAGCAGTACTTC

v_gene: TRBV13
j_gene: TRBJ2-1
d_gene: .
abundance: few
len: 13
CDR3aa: CASSRGAYNEQFF
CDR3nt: TGTGCCAGCTCGAGGGGGGCCTACAATGAGCAGTTCTTC

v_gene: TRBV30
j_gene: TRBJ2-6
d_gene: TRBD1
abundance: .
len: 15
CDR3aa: CAWTGGDSGANVLTF
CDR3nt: TGTGCCTGGACAGGGGGTGACTCTGGGGCCAACGTCCTGACTTTC

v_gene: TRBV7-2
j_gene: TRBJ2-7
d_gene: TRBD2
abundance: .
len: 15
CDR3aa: CASSLISGGNYEQYF
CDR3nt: TGTGCCAGCAGCTTGATTTCGGGGGGAAACTACGAGCAGTACTTC

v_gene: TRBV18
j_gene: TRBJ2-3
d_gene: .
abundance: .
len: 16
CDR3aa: CASSITKGSKTDTQYF
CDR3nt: TGTGCCAGCTCAATCACCAAGGGCTCCAAAACAGATACGCAGTATTTT

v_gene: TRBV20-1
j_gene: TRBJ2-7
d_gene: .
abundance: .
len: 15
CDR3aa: CSASWGQGGSYEQYF
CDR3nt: TGCAGTGCTAGTTGGGGTCAGGGAGGATCCTACGAGCAGTACTTC

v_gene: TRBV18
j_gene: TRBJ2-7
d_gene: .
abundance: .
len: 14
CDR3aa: CASSPDGSAYEQYF
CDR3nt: TGTGCCAGCTCCCCGGATGGCAGTGCCTACGAGCAGTACTTC

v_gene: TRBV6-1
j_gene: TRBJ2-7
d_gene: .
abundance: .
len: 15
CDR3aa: CASSENRQVNYEQYF
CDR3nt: TGTGCCAGCAGTGAAAATAGGCAGGTTAACTACGAGCAGTACTTC

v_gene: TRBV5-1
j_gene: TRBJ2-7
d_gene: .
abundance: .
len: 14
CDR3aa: CASSGGWDNYEQYF
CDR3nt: TGCGCCAGCAGTGGTGGATGGGACAACTACGAGCAGTACTTC

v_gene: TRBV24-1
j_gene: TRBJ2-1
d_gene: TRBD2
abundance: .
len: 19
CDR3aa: CATSDPSPVAGGTYNEQFF
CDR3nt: TGTGCCACCAGTGATCCCTCTCCCGTCGCGGGGGGCACCTACAATGAGCAGTTCTTC

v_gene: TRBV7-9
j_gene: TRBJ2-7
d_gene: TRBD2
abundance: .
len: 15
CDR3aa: CASSLTRGSSYEQYF
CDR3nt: TGTGCCAGCAGCTTAACGCGGGGGAGCTCCTACGAGCAGTACTTC

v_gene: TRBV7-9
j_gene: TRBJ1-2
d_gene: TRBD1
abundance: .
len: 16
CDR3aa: CASSPGDREIFYGYTF
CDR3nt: TGTGCCAGCAGCCCGGGGGACAGGGAAATCTTCTATGGCTACACCTTC

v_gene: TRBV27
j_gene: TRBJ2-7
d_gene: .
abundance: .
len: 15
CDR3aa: CASSSGTMGTYEQYF
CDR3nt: TGTGCCAGCAGTTCAGGGACCATGGGCACCTACGAGCAGTACTTC

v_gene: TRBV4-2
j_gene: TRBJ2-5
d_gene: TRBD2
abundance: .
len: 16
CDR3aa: CASSQVGTSGLNEQYF
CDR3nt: TGTGCCAGCAGCCAGGTCGGGACTAGCGGCTTAAATGAGCAGTACTTC

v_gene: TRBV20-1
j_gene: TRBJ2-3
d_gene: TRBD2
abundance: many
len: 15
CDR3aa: CSARLRAGDTDTQYF
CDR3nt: TGCAGTGCCCGGCTACGGGCGGGGGACACAGATACGCAGTATTTT

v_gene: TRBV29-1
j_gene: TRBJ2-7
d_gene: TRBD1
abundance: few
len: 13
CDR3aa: CSAAGTGGHEQYF
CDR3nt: TGCAGCGCAGCCGGGACAGGGGGCCACGAGCAGTACTTC

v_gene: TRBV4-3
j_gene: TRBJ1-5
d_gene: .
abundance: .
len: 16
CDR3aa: CASSQGVGNSNQPQHF
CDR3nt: TGCGCCAGCAGCCAAGGGGTAGGGAATAGCAATCAGCCCCAGCATTTT

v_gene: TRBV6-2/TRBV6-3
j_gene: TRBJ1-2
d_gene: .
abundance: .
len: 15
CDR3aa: CASSYPGGESGGYTF
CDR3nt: TGTGCCAGCAGTTACCCGGGAGGGGAGTCCGGTGGCTACACCTTC

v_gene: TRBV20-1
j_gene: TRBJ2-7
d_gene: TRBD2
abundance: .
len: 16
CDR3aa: CSARLRRPGLANEQYF
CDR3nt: TGCAGTGCTAGACTAAGACGCCCGGGACTAGCGAACGAGCAGTACTTC

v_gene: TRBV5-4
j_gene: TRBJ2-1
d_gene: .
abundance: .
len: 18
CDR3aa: CASSLSGTYYNPYNEQFF
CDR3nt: TGTGCCAGCAGCTTATCCGGGACATACTACAACCCCTACAATGAGCAGTTCTTC

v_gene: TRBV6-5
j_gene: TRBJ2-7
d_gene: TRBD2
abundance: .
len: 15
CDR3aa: CASSRPSGRVYEQYF
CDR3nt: TGTGCCAGCAGCCGCCCCAGCGGGAGGGTTTACGAGCAGTACTTC

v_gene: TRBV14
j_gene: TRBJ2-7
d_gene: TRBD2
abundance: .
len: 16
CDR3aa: CASSQTLAGNLGEQYF
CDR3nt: TGTGCCAGCAGCCAGACTCTAGCGGGGAACTTGGGGGAGCAGTACTTC

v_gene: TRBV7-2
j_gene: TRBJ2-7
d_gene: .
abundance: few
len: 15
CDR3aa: CASSLGAGLSYEQYF
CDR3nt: TGTGCCAGCAGCTTAGGGGCAGGCCTCTCCTACGAGCAGTACTTC

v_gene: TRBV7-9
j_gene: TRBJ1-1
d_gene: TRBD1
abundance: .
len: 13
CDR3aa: CASRWDSRTEAFF
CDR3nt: TGTGCCAGCAGGTGGGACAGCAGAACTGAAGCTTTCTTT

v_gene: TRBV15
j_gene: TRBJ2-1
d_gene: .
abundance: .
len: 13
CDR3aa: CATSHTWGNEQFF
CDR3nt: TGTGCCACCAGCCATACTTGGGGGAATGAGCAGTTCTTC

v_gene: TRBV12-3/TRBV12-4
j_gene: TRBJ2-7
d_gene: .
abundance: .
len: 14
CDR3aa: CASRNSGHIYEQYF
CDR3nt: TGTGCCAGCAGGAACTCGGGACATATCTACGAGCAGTACTTC

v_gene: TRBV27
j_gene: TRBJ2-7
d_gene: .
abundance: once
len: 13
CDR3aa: CASSFSREYEQYF
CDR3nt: TGTGCCAGCAGTTTTTCCAGGGAGTACGAGCAGTACTTC

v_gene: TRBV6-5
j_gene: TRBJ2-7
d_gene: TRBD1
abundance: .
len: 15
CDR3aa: CASNSPGQGIPEQYF
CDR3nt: TGTGCCAGCAACTCACCGGGACAGGGCATCCCCGAGCAGTACTTC

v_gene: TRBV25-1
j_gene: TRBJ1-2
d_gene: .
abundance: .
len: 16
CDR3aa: CASRARGVGGIYGYTF
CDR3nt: TGTGCCAGCAGGGCTCGAGGTGTGGGAGGGATCTATGGCTACACCTTC

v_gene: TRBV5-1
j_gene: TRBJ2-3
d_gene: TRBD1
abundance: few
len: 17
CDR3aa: CASSSNPGQTFTDTQYF
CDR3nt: TGCGCCAGCAGCTCGAACCCGGGACAGACATTCACAGATACGCAGTATTTT